This T cell receptor (beta chain) was captured by sequencing in a study of blood T cell repertoires in COVID-19. Background on the study: Samples of COVID-19 (acute and convalescent) were obtained from the United States, Italy and Spain. The cDNA or gDNA used as material had been derived from T cells, B-cell-depleted T cells, or PBMCs.

Sequencing used immunoSEQ multiplex PCR; TCRdb keeps in-frame clones, though not all of them. Here the sample spans some 320,000 clones, around 85% being singletons. V lost 4 bases and J lost 6, with 15 bases in between. Per the germline V gene, CDR1 is MNHEY and CDR2 is SMNVEV (reference sequence). This CDR3 comprises 14 residues. The sequence derives from a woman younger than 45 who had been exposed to COVID-19. Sequencing was done on a sample of PBMCs or T cells enriched from blood (not recorded which). The V call is TRBV27, the J call TRBJ1-2; possible D gene TRBD1, 5 bases. In nucleotides, the CDR3 is TGTGCCAGCAGTTCACGGGGGAGGGGTGATGGCTACACCTTC. As protein: CASSSRGRGDGYTF.